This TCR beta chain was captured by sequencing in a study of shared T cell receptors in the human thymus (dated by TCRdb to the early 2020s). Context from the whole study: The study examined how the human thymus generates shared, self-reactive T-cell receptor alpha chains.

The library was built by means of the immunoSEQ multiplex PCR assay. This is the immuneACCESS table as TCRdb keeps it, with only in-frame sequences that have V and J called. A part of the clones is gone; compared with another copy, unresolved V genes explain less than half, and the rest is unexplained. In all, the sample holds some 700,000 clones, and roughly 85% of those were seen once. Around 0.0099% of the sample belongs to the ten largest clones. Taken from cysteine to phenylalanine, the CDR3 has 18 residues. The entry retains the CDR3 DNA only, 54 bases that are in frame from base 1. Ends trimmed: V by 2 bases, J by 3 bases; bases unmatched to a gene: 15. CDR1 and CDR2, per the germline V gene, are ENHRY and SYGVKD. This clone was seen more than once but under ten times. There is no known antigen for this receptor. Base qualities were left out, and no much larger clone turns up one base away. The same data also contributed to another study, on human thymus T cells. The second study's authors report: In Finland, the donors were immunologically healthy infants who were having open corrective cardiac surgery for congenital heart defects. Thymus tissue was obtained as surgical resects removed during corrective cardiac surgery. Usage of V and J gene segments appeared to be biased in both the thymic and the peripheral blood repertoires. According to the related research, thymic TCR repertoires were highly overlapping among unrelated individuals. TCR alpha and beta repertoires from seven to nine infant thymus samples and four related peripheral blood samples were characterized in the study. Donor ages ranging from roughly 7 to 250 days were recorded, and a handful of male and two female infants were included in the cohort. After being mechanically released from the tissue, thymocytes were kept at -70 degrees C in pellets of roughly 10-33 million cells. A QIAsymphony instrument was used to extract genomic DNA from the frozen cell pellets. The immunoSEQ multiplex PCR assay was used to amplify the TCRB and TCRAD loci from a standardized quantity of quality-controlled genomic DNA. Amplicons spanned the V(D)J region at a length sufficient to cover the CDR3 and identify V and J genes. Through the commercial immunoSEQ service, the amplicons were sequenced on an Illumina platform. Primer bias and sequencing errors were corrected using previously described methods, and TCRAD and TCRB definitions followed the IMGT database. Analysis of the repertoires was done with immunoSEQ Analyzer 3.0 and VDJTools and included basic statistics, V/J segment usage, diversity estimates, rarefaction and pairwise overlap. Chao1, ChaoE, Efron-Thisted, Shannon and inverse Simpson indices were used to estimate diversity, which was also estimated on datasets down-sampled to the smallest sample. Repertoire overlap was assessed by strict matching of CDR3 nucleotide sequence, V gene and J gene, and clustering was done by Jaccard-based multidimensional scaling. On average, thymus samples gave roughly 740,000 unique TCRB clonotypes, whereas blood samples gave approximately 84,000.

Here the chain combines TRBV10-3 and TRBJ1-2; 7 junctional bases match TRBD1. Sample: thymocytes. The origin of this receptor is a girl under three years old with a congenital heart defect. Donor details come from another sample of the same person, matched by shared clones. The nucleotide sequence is TGTGCCATCAGTGAGGGGGACAGAGGATCCAGCTCGTACTATGGCTACACCTTC. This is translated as CAISEGDRGSSSYYGYTF.